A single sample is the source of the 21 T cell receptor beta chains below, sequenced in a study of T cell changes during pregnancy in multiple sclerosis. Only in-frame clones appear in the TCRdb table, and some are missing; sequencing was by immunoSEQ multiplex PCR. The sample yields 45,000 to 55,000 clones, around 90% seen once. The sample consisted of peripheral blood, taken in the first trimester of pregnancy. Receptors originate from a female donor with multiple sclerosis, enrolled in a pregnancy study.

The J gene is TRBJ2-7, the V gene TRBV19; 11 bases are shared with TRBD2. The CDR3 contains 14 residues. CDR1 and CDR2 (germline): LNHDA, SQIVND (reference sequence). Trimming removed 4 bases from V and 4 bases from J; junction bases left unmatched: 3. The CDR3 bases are TGTGCCAGTAGTACTAGCGGGGGGTTATACGAGCAGTACTTC. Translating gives CASSTSGGLYEQYF.

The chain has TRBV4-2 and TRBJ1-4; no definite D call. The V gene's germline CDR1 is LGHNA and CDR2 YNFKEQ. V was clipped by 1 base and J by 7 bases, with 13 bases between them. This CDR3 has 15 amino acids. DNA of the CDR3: TGTGCCAGCAGCCAAGGGGAGAGGGTTGGTGAAAAACTGTTTTTT. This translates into CASSQGERVGEKLFF.

The CDR3 DNA reads TGTGCCAGCAGCTCTAGCGGGGGGGAGGGTGAGCAGTTCTTC. This encodes CASSSSGGEGEQFF. The chain employs TRBV7-2 and TRBJ2-1, with 12 bases fitting TRBD2. V gave up 4 bases and J gave up 9 bases; unmatched junction bases: 4. Germline CDR1 reads SGHTA; CDR2 reads FQGNSA. The CDR3 is made up of 14 amino acids.

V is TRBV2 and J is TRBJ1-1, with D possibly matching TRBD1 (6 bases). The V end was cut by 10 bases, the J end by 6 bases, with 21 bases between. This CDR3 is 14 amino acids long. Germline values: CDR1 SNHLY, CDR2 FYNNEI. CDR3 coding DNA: TGTGCCACCCTTCGGGGAGGGGGTAACGCTGAAGCTTTCTTT. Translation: CATLRGGGNAEAFF.

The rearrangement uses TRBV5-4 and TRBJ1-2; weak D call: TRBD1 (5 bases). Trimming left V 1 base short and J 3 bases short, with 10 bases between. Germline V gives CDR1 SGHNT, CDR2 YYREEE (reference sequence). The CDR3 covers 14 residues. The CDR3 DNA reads TGTGCCAGCAGCTTGCAGGGCAGTTACTATGGCTACACCTTC. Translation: CASSLQGSYYGYTF.

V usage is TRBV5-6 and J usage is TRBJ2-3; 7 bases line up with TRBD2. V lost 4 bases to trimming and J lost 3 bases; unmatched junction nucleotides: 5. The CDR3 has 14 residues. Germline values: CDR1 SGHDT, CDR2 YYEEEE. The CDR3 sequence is CASSPLAETDTQYF. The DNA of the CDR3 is TGTGCCAGCAGCCCCCTAGCGGAGACAGATACGCAGTATTTT.

This CDR3 reads CASSYSSGVEQFF. The CDR3 region has the DNA TGTGCCAGCAGTTACTCGTCGGGGGTAGAGCAGTTCTTC. The genes are TRBV6-6 and TRBJ2-1; maybe TRBD2 (6 bases). Per the germline V gene, CDR1 is MNHNY and CDR2 is SVGAGI (reference sequence). The CDR3 length is 13 residues. The ends were cut back, 0 bases at V and 10 bases at J, with 10 bases in the middle.

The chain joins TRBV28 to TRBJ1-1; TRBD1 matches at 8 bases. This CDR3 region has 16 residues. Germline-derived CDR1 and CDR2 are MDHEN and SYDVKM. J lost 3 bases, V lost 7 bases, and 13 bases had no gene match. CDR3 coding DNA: TGTGCCAGCACCCTCCCCCCTCCGGGACAGGACACTGAAGCTTTCTTT. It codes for CASTLPPPGQDTEAFF.

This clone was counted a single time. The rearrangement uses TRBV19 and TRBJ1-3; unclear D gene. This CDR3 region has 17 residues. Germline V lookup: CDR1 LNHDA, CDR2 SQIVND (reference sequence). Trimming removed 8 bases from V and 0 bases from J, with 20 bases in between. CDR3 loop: CASSLRVRDGSGNTIYF. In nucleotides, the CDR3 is TGTGCCAGTTCCCTCCGGGTTCGGGATGGCTCTGGAAACACCATATATTTT. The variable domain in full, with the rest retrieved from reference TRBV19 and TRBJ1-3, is DGGITQSPKYLFRKEGQNVTLSCEQNLNHDAMYWYRQDPGQGLRLIYYSQIVNDFQKGDIAEGYSVSREKKESFPLTVTSAQKNPTAFYLCASSLRVRDGSGNTIYFGEGSWLTVV.

The CDR3 bases are TGCGCCAGCAGCCCCTACCTGTCCCAGGGGGCGAAGGTCTACGAGCAGTACTTC. Residues: CASSPYLSQGAKVYEQYF. The rearrangement joins TRBV5-1 to TRBJ2-7; TRBD1 matches 8 bases. Unmatched junction bases numbered 18, after V lost 4 bases and J lost 3 bases. The CDR3 covers 18 residues. Germline CDR1 is SGHRS and CDR2 is YFSETQ.

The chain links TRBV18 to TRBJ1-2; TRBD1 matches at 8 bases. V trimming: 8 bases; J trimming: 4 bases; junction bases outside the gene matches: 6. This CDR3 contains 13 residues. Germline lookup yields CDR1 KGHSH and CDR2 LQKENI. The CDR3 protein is CASTRDRSYGYTF. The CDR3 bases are TGTGCCAGCACTCGGGACAGGAGCTATGGCTACACCTTC.

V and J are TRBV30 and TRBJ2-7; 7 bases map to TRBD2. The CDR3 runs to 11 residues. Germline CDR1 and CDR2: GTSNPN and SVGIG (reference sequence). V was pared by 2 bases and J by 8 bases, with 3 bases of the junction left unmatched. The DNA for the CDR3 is TGTGCCTGGAGTTGGGAGGGACAGCAGTACTTC. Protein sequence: CAWSWEGQQYF.

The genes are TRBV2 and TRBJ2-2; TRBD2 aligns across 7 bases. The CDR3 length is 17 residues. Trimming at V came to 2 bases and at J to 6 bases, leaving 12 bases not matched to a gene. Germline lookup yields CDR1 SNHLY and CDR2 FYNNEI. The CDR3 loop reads CASSERVAGISAGELFF. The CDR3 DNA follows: TGTGCCAGCAGTGAACGGGTAGCGGGTATATCTGCCGGGGAGCTGTTTTTT.

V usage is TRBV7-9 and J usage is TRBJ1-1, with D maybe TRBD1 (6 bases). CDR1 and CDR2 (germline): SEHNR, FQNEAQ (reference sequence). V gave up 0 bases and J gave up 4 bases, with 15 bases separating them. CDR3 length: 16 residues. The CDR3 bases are TGTGCCAGCAGCTTAGCGCAGGGCAGGGGTATCACTGAAGCTTTCTTT. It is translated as CASSLAQGRGITEAFF.

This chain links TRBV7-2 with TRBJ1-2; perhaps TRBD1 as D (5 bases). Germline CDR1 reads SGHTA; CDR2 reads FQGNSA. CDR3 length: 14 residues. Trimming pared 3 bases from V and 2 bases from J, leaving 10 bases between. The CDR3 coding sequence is TGTGCCAGCAGCTTTTTTGGGGGGAACTATGGCTACACCTTC. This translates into CASSFFGGNYGYTF.

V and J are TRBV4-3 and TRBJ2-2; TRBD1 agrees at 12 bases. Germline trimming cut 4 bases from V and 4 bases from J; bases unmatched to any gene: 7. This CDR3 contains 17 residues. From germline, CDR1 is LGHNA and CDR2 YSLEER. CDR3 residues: CASSPSRDRGRTGELFF. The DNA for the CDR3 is TGCGCCAGCAGCCCATCCCGGGACAGGGGGCGCACCGGGGAGCTGTTTTTT.

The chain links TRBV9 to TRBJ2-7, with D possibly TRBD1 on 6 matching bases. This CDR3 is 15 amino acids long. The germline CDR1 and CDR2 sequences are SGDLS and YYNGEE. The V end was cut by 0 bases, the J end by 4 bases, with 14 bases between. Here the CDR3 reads CASSVGPGVSYEQYF. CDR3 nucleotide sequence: TGTGCCAGCAGCGTAGGTCCAGGGGTTTCTTACGAGCAGTACTTC. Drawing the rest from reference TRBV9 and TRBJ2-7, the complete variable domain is DSGVTQTPKHLITATGQRVTLRCSPRSGDLSVYWYQQSLDQGLQFLIQYYNGEERAKGNILERFSAQQFPDLHSELNLSSLELGDSALYFCASSVGPGVSYEQYFGPGTRLTVT.

CDR3 nucleotides: TGTGCCTGGAGTGTCGGGACCGGGACAAACTATGGCTACACCTTC. It translates to CAWSVGTGTNYGYTF. The J gene is TRBJ1-2, the V gene TRBV30, with D perhaps TRBD1 (6 bases). Per the germline V gene, CDR1 is GTSNPN and CDR2 is SVGIG (reference sequence). V lost 0 bases and J lost 2, with 13 bases in between. The CDR3 totals 15 residues.

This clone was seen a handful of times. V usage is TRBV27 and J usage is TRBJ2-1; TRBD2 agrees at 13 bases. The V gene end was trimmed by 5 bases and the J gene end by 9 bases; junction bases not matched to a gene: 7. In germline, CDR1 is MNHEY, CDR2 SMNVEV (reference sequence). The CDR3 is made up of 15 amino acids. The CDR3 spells CASSMTSGGPSEQFF. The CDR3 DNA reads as TGTGCCAGCAGTATGACTAGCGGGGGGCCGAGTGAGCAGTTCTTC.

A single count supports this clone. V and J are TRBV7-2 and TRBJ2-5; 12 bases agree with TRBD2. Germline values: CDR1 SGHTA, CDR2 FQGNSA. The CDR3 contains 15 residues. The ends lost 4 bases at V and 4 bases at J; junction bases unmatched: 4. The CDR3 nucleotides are TGTGCCAGCAGCTACGGACTAGCGGGACGAGAGACCCAGTACTTC. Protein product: CASSYGLAGRETQYF.

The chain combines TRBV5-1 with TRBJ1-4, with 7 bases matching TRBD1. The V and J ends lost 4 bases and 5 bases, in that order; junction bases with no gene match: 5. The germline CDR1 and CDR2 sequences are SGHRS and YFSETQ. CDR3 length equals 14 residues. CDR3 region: CASSRDSLNEKLFF. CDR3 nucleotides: TGCGCCAGCAGCAGGGACAGCCTCAATGAAAAACTGTTTTTT. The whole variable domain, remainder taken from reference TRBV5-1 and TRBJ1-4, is KAGVTQTPRYLIKTRGQQVTLSCSPISGHRSVSWYQQTPGQGLQFLFEYFSETQRNKGNFPGRFSGRQFSNSRSEMNVSTLELGDSALYLCASSRDSLNEKLFFGSGTQLSVL.